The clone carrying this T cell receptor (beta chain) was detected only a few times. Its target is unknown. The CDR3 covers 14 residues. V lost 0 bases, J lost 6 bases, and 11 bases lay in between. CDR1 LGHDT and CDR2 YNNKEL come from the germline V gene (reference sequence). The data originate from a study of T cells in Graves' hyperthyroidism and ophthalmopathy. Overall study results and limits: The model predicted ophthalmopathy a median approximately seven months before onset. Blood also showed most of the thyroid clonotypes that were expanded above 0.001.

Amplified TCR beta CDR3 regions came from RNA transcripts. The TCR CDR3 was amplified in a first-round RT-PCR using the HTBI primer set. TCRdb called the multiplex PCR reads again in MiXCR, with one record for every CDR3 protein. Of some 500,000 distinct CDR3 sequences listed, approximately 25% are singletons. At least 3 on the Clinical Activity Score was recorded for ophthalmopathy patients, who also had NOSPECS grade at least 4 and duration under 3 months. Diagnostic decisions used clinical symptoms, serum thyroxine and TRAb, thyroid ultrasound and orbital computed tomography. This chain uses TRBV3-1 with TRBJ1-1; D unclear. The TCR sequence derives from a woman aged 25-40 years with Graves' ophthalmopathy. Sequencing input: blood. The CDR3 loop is CASSQEGRVPEAFF. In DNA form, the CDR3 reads TGTGCCAGCAGCCAAGAGGGCCGGGTCCCTGAAGCTTTCTTT. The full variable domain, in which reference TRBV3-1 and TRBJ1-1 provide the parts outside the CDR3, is DTAVSQTPKYLVTQMGNDKSIKCEQNLGHDTMYWYKQDSKKFLKIMFSYNNKELIINETVPNRFSPKSPDKAHLNLHINSLELGDSAVYFCASSQEGRVPEAFFGQGTRLTVV.